These 6 T cell receptor beta chains were sequenced from one sample in a study of OX40 agonist ivuxolimab in advanced cancers. Clones were read by immunoSEQ multiplex PCR, and TCRdb kept only the in-frame ones, dropping some. The sample lists some 70,000 clones; about nine tenths were seen once. Sequencing used CD4+ or CD8+ T cells sorted from blood, obtained in a trial of the OX40 agonist ivuxolimab. These receptors came from an adult with an advanced solid tumor such as melanoma, head and neck, liver or kidney cancer.

The CDR3 reads CASSVEDHSYNEQFF. CDR3 DNA: TGTGCCAGCAGTGTCGAAGACCACTCCTACAATGAGCAGTTCTTC. The V call is TRBV6-4, the J call TRBJ2-1; no definite D call. The V end lost 4 bases, the J end lost 0 bases, and 10 bases lay between the germline ends. Germline values: CDR1 MRHNA, CDR2 SNTAGT. There are 15 residues in the CDR3.

V gene TRBV18 combines with J gene TRBJ2-1, with D unresolved. CDR3 length equals 12 residues. Germline CDR1 is KGHSH and CDR2 is LQKENI. V lost 0 bases and J 6 bases, leaving 3 bases between the germline ends. The CDR3 nucleotides are TGTGCCAGCTCACCACCGGTCAATGAGCAGTTCTTC. Amino acid sequence: CASSPPVNEQFF.

The chain has TRBV6-6 and TRBJ2-3; D unresolved. The CDR3 has 15 residues. Trimming cost V 5 bases and J 0 bases, with 12 bases left between them. Germline lookup yields CDR1 MNHNY and CDR2 SVGAGI (reference sequence). CDR3 amino acids: CASSVSATSTDTQYF. The CDR3 DNA sequence: TGTGCCAGCAGTGTAAGCGCGACTAGCACAGATACGCAGTATTTT.

The genes are TRBV19 and TRBJ1-3, with D possibly TRBD1 on 6 matching bases. CDR3 size: 15 residues. V was shortened by 3 bases and J by 1 base, with 10 bases between the two germline ends. Germline CDR1 LNHDA, CDR2 SQIVND (reference sequence). CDR3 sequence reads: CASSIGTGSGNTIYF. The CDR3 DNA follows: TGTGCCAGTAGTATCGGAACAGGGTCTGGAAACACCATATATTTT.

The rearrangement joins TRBV6-4 to TRBJ2-3; possibly TRBD1 or TRBD2 for D (6 bases each). Germline CDR1 MRHNA, CDR2 SNTAGT. V dropped 3 bases and J dropped 4 bases, with 14 bases sitting between them. The CDR3 length is 15 residues. This CDR3 reads CASSEGGRSADTQYF. CDR3 nucleotides: TGTGCCAGCAGTGAAGGGGGGAGGTCCGCAGATACGCAGTATTTT.

The J gene is TRBJ2-1, the V gene TRBV7-6; maybe TRBD2 (5 bases). Germline CDR1 and CDR2: SGHVS and FNYEAQ. V was trimmed by 2 bases and J by 7 bases, leaving 6 bases between them. This CDR3 comprises 12 residues. The CDR3 bases are TGTGCCAGCAGCTTACGCGGGAATGAGCAGTTCTTC. Its protein is CASSLRGNEQFF.